The T cell receptor (beta chain) under discussion was sequenced for a study of identical twins. Findings of the study overall: Less excess twin sharing appeared in beta out-of-frame sequences.

The sample holds a few counts of this clonotype. As yet, its antigen is unknown. The authors used template switching to add a universal primer site and gave cDNA unique molecular identifiers. One entry per CDR3 protein, called by TCRdb with MiXCR from the 5' RACE reads. The repertoire holds roughly 690,000 distinct CDR3 sequences, with around 20% as singletons. Germline CDR1 reads SGHTA; CDR2 reads FQGNSA. CDR3 length equals 12 residues. Trimming shortened V by 0 bases and J by 6 bases, and 3 bases separated the two germline ends. These data also formed part of another study, on T cells expressing NK-cell markers. That paper notes: Obtained from sorted CD3+CD56+NKG2C+, CD3+CD56+NKG2C- and CD3+CD56-NKG2C+ T cells were the TCR beta repertoires.

What was sequenced was PBMCs. This TCR was recovered from a woman aged 18-29 years in good health. This chain joins TRBV7-2 and TRBJ2-4; D call uncertain. The CDR3 loop reads CASSLALNIQYF. CDR3 sequence (DNA): TGTGCCAGCAGCTTAGCCCTAAACATTCAGTACTTC.